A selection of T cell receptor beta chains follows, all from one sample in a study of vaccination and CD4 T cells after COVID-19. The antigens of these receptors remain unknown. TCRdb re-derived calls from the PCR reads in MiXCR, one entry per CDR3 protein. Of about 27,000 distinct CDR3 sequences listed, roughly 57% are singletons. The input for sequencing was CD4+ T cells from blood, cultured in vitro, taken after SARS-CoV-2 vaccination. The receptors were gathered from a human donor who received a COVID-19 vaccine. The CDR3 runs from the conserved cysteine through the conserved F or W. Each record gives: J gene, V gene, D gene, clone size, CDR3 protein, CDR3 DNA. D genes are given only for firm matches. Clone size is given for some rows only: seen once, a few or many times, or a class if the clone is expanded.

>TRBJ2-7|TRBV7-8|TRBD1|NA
CASSLAGQGLEQYF
TGTGCCAGCAGCTTAGCCGGACAGGGTTTGGAGCAGTACTTC
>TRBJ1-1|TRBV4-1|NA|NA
CASSQGSRYEQGPRTEAFF
TGCGCCAGCAGCCAAGGTTCCCGGTACGAGCAGGGCCCAAGGACTGAAGCTTTCTTT
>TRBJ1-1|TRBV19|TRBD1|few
CASTFYFGTGNTEAFF
TGTGCCAGTACCTTCTATTTTGGGACAGGGAACACTGAAGCTTTCTTT
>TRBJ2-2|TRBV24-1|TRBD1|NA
CATSDLTGETGELFF
TGTGCCACCAGTGATTTAACAGGGGAGACCGGGGAGCTGTTTTTT
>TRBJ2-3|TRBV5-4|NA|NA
CASSLGGDTSTDTQYF
TGTGCCAGCAGCTTGGGCGGGGATACGAGCACAGATACGCAGTATTTT
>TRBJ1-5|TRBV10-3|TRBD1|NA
CASSSTAGGASGVGNQPQHF
TGTGCCAGCAGCTCCACAGCAGGGGGCGCGAGCGGGGTAGGCAATCAGCCCCAGCATTTT
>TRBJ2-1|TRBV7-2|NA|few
CASSLGLLGDSSEQFF
TGTGCCAGCAGCTTAGGTCTGCTAGGGGATAGCTCTGAGCAGTTCTTC
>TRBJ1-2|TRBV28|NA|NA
CASSFQSLYTF
TGTGCCAGCAGTTTTCAAAGCCTTTACACCTTC
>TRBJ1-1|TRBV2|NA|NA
CASKYLQGSYTEAFF
TGTGCCAGCAAATACTTACAGGGCTCATACACTGAAGCTTTCTTT
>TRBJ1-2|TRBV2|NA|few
CASSERGRRANYGYTF
TGTGCCAGCAGTGAACGGGGACGAAGGGCTAACTATGGCTACACCTTC
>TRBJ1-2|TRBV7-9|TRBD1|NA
CASSLNQGVATF
TGTGCCAGCAGCTTGAACCAGGGGGTGGCCACCTTC
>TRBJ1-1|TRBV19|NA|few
CATSWGTPARSEAFF
TGTGCCACCTCATGGGGTACTCCGGCTCGTTCGGAAGCTTTCTTT
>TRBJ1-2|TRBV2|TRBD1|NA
CASSGDRGPSSIDTF
TGTGCCAGCAGTGGGGACAGGGGACCGTCGAGTATCGACACCTTC
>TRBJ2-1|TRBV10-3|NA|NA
CAINAGFHNEQFF
TGTGCCATCAATGCGGGTTTCCACAATGAGCAGTTCTTC
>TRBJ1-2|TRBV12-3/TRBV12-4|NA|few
CASSSNRVGGYTF
TGTGCCAGCAGTTCCAACAGGGTAGGTGGCTACACCTTC
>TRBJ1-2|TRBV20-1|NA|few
CSASGENYGYTF
TGCAGTGCTAGTGGGGAGAACTATGGCTACACCTTC
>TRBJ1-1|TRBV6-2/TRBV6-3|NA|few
CASSYPGVGNTEAFF
TGTGCCAGCAGTTACCCAGGGGTAGGGAACACTGAAGCTTTCTTT
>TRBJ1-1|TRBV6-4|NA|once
CASRPQQDPAVDTEAFF
TGTGCCAGCAGACCTCAACAGGACCCTGCTGTGGACACTGAAGCTTTCTTT
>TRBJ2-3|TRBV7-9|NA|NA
CASSLATATQYF
TGTGCCAGCAGCTTAGCGACTGCCACGCAGTATTTT
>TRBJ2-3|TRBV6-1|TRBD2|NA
CASSPRTSGGAVFTDTQYF
TGTGCCAGTTCTCCCCGGACTAGCGGGGGGGCGGTTTTTACAGATACGCAGTATTTT
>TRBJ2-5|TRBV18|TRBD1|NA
CASSPRGGGREETQYF
TGTGCCAGCTCACCGAGAGGGGGCGGACGCGAGGAGACCCAGTACTTC
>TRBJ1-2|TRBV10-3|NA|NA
CAISQDIGYTF
TGTGCCATCAGTCAGGACATAGGCTACACCTTC
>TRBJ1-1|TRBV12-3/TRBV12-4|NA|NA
CASTILYGPSNTEAFF
TGTGCCAGCACCATTCTCTATGGACCTTCTAACACTGAAGCTTTCTTT
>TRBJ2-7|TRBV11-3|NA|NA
CASSRRRYEQYF
TGTGCCAGCAGCCGGAGGCGTTACGAGCAGTACTTC
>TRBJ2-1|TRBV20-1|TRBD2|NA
CSAKSGGAGNEQFF
TGCAGTGCCAAAAGCGGGGGGGCCGGGAATGAGCAGTTCTTC
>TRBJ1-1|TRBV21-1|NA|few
CASTTIPRQGNTEAFF
TGTGCCAGCACCACAATTCCAAGACAGGGGAACACTGAAGCTTTCTTT
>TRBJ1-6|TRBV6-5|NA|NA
CASSSGLSSYNSPLHF
TGTGCCAGCAGTTCAGGACTAAGCTCCTATAATTCACCCCTCCACTTT
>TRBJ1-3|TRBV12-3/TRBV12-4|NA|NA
CASSPPGTSGNTIYF
TGTGCCAGCAGTCCCCCCGGGACCTCTGGAAACACCATATATTTT
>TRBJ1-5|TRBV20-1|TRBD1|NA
CSAAFRTGVDQPQHF
TGCAGTGCTGCCTTTAGGACAGGCGTTGATCAGCCCCAGCATTTT
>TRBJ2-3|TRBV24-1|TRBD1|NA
CATSDPHGQGGIAQYF
TGTGCCACCAGCGACCCTCATGGACAGGGGGGGATTGCGCAGTATTTT
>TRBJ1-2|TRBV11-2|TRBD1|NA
CASRFDRDYGYTF
TGTGCCAGCAGATTTGACAGGGACTATGGCTACACCTTC
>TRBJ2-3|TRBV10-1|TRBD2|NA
CASSTSGGDPGTQYF
TGCGCCAGCTCGACTAGCGGGGGTGACCCCGGTACGCAGTATTTT
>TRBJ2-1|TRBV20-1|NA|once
CSASGRNEQFF
TGCAGTGCTAGCGGGAGAAATGAGCAGTTCTTC
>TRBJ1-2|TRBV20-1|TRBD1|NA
CSAQGYFNGYTF
TGCAGTGCACAGGGGTATTTCAATGGCTACACCTTC
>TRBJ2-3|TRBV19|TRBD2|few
CASSPSSGGWFTQYF
TGTGCCAGTAGCCCCTCTAGCGGGGGATGGTTTACGCAGTATTTT
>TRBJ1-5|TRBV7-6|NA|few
CASSLVVGNNQPQHF
TGTGCCAGCAGCTTAGTGGTAGGAAACAATCAGCCCCAGCATTTT
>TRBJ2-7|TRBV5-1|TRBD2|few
CASSTGLAGGRSSYEQYF
TGCGCCAGCAGCACGGGACTAGCGGGGGGGAGGAGCTCCTACGAGCAGTACTTC
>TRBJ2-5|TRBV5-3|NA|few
CASGARAQETQYF
TGTGCCAGCGGCGCTAGGGCCCAAGAGACCCAGTACTTC
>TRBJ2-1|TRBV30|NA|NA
CAWSFGSHEQFF
TGTGCCTGGAGTTTCGGGTCCCATGAGCAGTTCTTC
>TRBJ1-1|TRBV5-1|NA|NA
CASSLGPERNTEAFF
TGCGCCAGCAGCTTGGGTCCGGAAAGGAACACTGAAGCTTTCTTT
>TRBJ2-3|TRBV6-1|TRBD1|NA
CASTLDRVGGDTQYF
TGTGCCAGCACCCTCGACAGGGTTGGAGGAGATACGCAGTATTTT
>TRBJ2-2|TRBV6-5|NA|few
CASSYGQGWTGELFF
TGTGCCAGCAGTTACGGGCAGGGCTGGACCGGGGAGCTGTTTTTT
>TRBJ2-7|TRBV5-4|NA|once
CASSKPPAYEQYF
TGTGCCAGCAGCAAACCACCAGCGTACGAGCAGTACTTC
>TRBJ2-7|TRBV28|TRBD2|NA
CASSEGLAGSTGQYF
TGTGCCAGCAGCGAAGGGCTAGCGGGGTCTACGGGGCAGTACTTC
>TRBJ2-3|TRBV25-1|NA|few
CASSEYGGGADTQYF
TGTGCCAGCAGTGAATATGGAGGGGGGGCAGATACGCAGTATTTT
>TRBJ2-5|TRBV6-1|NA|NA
CASTSQETQYF
TGTGCCAGCACCAGCCAAGAGACCCAGTACTTC
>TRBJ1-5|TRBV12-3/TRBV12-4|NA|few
CASSTLGTSQPQHF
TGTGCCAGCAGCACCCTGGGGACATCTCAGCCCCAGCATTTT
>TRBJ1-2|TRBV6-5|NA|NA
CASSYSVSYGYTF
TGTGCCAGCAGTTACTCGGTTAGCTATGGCTACACCTTC
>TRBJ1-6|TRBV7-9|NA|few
CASRTLSSYNSPLHF
TGTGCCAGCAGAACTTTAAGCTCCTATAATTCACCCCTCCACTTT
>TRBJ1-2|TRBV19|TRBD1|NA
CASSNRGLDGYTF
TGTGCCAGTAGTAACAGGGGGCTCGATGGCTACACCTTC
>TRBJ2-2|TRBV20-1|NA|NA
CSAQGRRNTGELFF
TGCAGTGCGCAGGGTCGCAGAAACACCGGGGAGCTGTTTTTT
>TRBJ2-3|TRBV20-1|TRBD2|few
CSARLSGGAGTDTQYF
TGCAGTGCTAGACTTAGCGGGGGGGCAGGCACAGATACGCAGTATTTT
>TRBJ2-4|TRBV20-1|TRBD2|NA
CSATRGGGGPAKNIQYF
TGCAGTGCTACAAGGGGAGGCGGGGGGCCAGCCAAAAACATTCAGTACTTC
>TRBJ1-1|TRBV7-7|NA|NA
CASSPTERAFF
TGTGCCAGCAGCCCAACGGAGAGGGCTTTCTTT
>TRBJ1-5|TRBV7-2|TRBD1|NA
CASSSPGQGANQPQHF
TGTGCCAGCAGTTCACCGGGACAGGGGGCCAATCAGCCCCAGCATTTT
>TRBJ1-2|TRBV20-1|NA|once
CSARANAFPGYGYTF
TGCAGTGCTAGAGCGAATGCATTCCCGGGCTATGGCTACACCTTC
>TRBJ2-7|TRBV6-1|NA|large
CASSPVSSYEQYF
TGTGCCAGCAGTCCGGTGTCCTCCTACGAGCAGTACTTC
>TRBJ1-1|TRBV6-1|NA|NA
CARYRDPATEAFF
TGTGCCAGATACAGGGATCCCGCCACTGAAGCTTTCTTT
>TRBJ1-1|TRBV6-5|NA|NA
CASSYSRRAPEAFF
TGTGCCAGCAGTTACTCCCGGAGGGCGCCCGAAGCTTTCTTT